Listed below are T cell receptor beta chains from one sample, sequenced in a study of blood T cells in healthy people across ages. In TCRdb, the 5' RACE reads were re-called with MiXCR into one record per CDR3 protein. The repertoire holds 600,000 to 1,000,000 distinct CDR3 sequences, with around 25% as singletons. These sequences were also reported in another study, on T cells of mothers and their children.

The sample consisted of blood. These receptors all stem from a boy aged 10-17 years in good health. CDR3s include the opening cysteine and the closing phenylalanine or tryptophan. D genes are given only for firm matches. Some rows mark clone size as missing; the rest say once, few, many or name a class of expanded clone.

d_gene	v_gene	abundance	j_gene	CDR3aa	CDR3nt
-	TRBV12-3/TRBV12-4	-	TRBJ1-3	CASSLATAGISGNTIYF	TGTGCCAGCAGTTTAGCGACGGCAGGGATCTCTGGAAACACCATATATTTT
-	TRBV4-3	-	TRBJ1-2	CASSQDGERAYYGYTF	TGCGCCAGCAGCCAAGACGGGGAGAGGGCGTACTATGGCTACACCTTC
TRBD2	TRBV20-1	-	TRBJ2-7	CSARSPPGGWREQYF	TGCAGTGCTAGATCCCCTCCGGGAGGGTGGCGCGAGCAGTACTTC
TRBD1	TRBV28	-	TRBJ2-7	CASSLSGTGTYEGQYF	TGTGCCAGCAGTTTGTCCGGGACAGGGACTTACGAGGGGCAGTACTTC
-	TRBV29-1	few	TRBJ1-1	CSVEGIGTEAFF	TGCAGCGTTGAGGGGATCGGGACTGAAGCTTTCTTT
TRBD2	TRBV5-6	few	TRBJ2-2	CASSPGLAGINTGELFF	TGTGCCAGCAGCCCGGGACTAGCGGGCATTAACACCGGGGAGCTGTTTTTT
TRBD1	TRBV4-1	few	TRBJ2-5	CASRQQGTETQYF	TGCGCCAGCAGGCAACAGGGGACAGAGACCCAGTACTTC
-	TRBV5-1	-	TRBJ1-5	CASSMGTGEPQHF	TGCGCCAGCAGCATGGGCACCGGGGAGCCCCAGCATTTT
TRBD1	TRBV7-2	-	TRBJ1-4	CASSRQGARTNEKLFF	TGTGCCAGCAGCCGACAGGGGGCAAGGACTAATGAAAAACTGTTTTTT
-	TRBV6-5	few	TRBJ1-1	CASVRRENTEAFF	TGTGCCAGCGTTAGGCGGGAGAACACTGAAGCTTTCTTT
-	TRBV7-2	-	TRBJ2-5	CASSLVLTGQETQYF	TGTGCCAGCAGCTTAGTTCTCACAGGGCAAGAGACCCAGTACTTC
TRBD1	TRBV6-6	-	TRBJ2-7	CASSYSTGGSSEQYF	TGTGCCAGCAGTTACTCGACAGGGGGAAGCTCCGAGCAGTACTTC
-	TRBV12-3/TRBV12-4	few	TRBJ1-5	CASSNLGSNQPQHF	TGTGCCAGCAGCAACCTTGGGAGCAATCAGCCCCAGCATTTT
-	TRBV28	few	TRBJ2-7	CASSLYRTASPSYEQYF	TGTGCCAGCAGTTTATACCGGACGGCCTCCCCCTCCTACGAGCAGTACTTC
TRBD2	TRBV9	few	TRBJ2-5	CASSDGAYALAGGETQYF	TGTGCCAGCAGCGACGGCGCATATGCACTAGCGGGTGGGGAGACCCAGTACTTC
-	TRBV4-3	-	TRBJ2-2	CASSQDWVGTGELFF	TGCGCCAGCAGCCAAGATTGGGTCGGGACCGGGGAGCTGTTTTTT
-	TRBV11-3	-	TRBJ2-1	CASSFGGSRDEQFF	TGTGCCAGCAGCTTTGGGGGGTCCAGGGATGAGCAGTTCTTC
TRBD2	TRBV4-3	-	TRBJ2-5	CASSQERAVGGGGETQYF	TGCGCCAGCAGCCAAGAAAGGGCCGTTGGCGGGGGAGGGGAGACCCAGTACTTC
-	TRBV5-1	few	TRBJ2-5	CASSLQATETQYF	TGCGCCAGCAGCTTGCAGGCAACAGAGACCCAGTACTTC
TRBD1	TRBV28	-	TRBJ2-7	CASSERTGGGGQYF	TGTGCCAGCAGTGAACGCACAGGGGGCGGCGGGCAGTACTTC
-	TRBV29-1	-	TRBJ2-5	CSVEVPGFGAQYF	TGCAGCGTTGAAGTTCCGGGGTTCGGGGCCCAGTACTTC
-	TRBV20-1	few	TRBJ2-3	CSASGRTSTDTQYF	TGCAGTGCTAGCGGCAGGACTAGCACAGATACGCAGTATTTT
TRBD2	TRBV20-1	-	TRBJ2-3	CSASAPGLAVRLTQYF	TGCAGTGCTAGTGCCCCGGGACTAGCGGTACGTCTTACGCAGTATTTT
TRBD2	TRBV7-9	few	TRBJ2-1	CASSLASGDNNEQFF	TGTGCCAGCAGCTTAGCTAGCGGGGACAACAATGAGCAGTTCTTC
-	TRBV7-8	-	TRBJ2-4	CASSSASLAKNIQYF	TGTGCCAGCAGCTCGGCCAGTCTAGCCAAAAACATTCAGTACTTC
-	TRBV4-1	few	TRBJ2-6	CASSGVFGSSGANVLTF	TGCGCCAGCAGCGGGGTCTTCGGGAGTTCTGGGGCCAACGTCCTGACTTTC
TRBD2	TRBV7-2	few	TRBJ2-3	CASSDSSGGLAGTDTQYF	TGTGCCAGCAGCGATTCTAGCGGGGGCTTAGCGGGCACAGATACGCAGTATTTT
-	TRBV29-1	-	TRBJ2-7	CSVALGTPPYEQYF	TGCAGCGTTGCCCTAGGGACCCCTCCCTACGAGCAGTACTTC
-	TRBV20-1	-	TRBJ1-1	CSARDPGPVNTEAFF	TGCAGTGCTAGAGACCCTGGCCCCGTGAACACTGAAGCTTTCTTT
-	TRBV20-1	-	TRBJ2-7	CSARSGSQFTLREQYF	TGCAGTGCTAGATCGGGCAGCCAATTCACCCTACGCGAGCAGTACTTC
-	TRBV28	few	TRBJ1-5	CASDSIVDRNQPQHF	TGTGCCAGCGATTCCATAGTGGATCGCAATCAGCCCCAGCATTTT
-	TRBV7-9	-	TRBJ2-5	CASSPPSQYQETQYF	TGTGCCAGCAGCCCGCCTTCCCAGTACCAAGAGACCCAGTACTTC
-	TRBV28	-	TRBJ2-5	CASSLWGGIQETQYF	TGTGCCAGCAGTTTATGGGGCGGGATCCAAGAGACCCAGTACTTC
TRBD2	TRBV6-5	few	TRBJ2-3	CASRLAGSTDTQYF	TGTGCCAGCAGACTAGCGGGGAGCACAGATACGCAGTATTTT
TRBD2	TRBV6-6	-	TRBJ2-2	CASITSGVQNTGELFF	TGTGCCAGCATAACTAGCGGGGTCCAAAACACCGGGGAGCTGTTTTTT
TRBD2	TRBV7-8	-	TRBJ2-1	CASSPRDYNEQLF	TGTGCCAGCAGCCCCCGGGACTACAATGAGCAGCTCTTC
-	TRBV20-1	few	TRBJ1-3	CSAEAGLWNTIYF	TGCAGTGCTGAAGCGGGCCTCTGGAACACCATATATTTT
-	TRBV7-9	few	TRBJ1-1	CASSLAQIGKTEAFF	TGTGCCAGCAGCTTAGCGCAGATAGGGAAAACTGAAGCTTTCTTT
-	TRBV10-3	many	TRBJ1-1	CAISEGQGLNTEAFF	TGTGCCATCAGTGAAGGGCAGGGCTTGAACACTGAAGCTTTCTTT
-	TRBV27	-	TRBJ2-1	CASSNSLYNEQFF	TGTGCCAGCAGCAACTCCCTCTATAACGAGCAGTTCTTC
TRBD2	TRBV5-1	-	TRBJ2-4	CASSPGLAFSQAKNIQYF	TGCGCCAGCAGCCCGGGACTAGCATTTTCCCAGGCCAAAAACATTCAGTACTTC
TRBD1	TRBV2	few	TRBJ1-1	CASSPTGELTEAFF	TGTGCCAGCAGCCCGACAGGGGAATTGACTGAAGCTTTCTTT